The next 8 T cell receptor beta chains were all read from a single sample in a study of beta chain features in type 1 diabetes. The entirety of the isolated RNA underwent reverse transcription, so expressed TCRB transcripts were sequenced. The data were produced by immunoSEQ multiplex PCR, yet TCRdb's version contains in-frame clones alone and is incomplete. This table holds 130,000 to 150,000 clones, under 60% found once. Source material: Tregs from blood. The receptors derive from a man between 18 and 29 years old in good health.

This clone has only a few counts. This chain connects TRBV7-2 to TRBJ1-5; D may be TRBD1 (6 bases). Trimming removed 6 bases from V and 4 bases from J, with 13 bases in between. The CDR3 runs 14 residues. CDR1 SGHTA and CDR2 FQGNSA come from the germline V gene. CDR3 region: CASSFRGLNQPQHF. As DNA, the CDR3 is TGTGCCAGCAGTTTCAGGGGTCTGAATCAGCCCCAGCATTTT.

This clone has just a few counts. The sample contains more than one DNA sequence encoding this CDR3. The rearrangement joins TRBV29-1 to TRBJ1-3; D is undetermined. The CDR3 totals 12 residues. CDR1 and CDR2 (germline): SQVTM, ANQGSEA. V gave up 4 bases and J gave up 1 base, with 5 bases separating them. Here the CDR3 reads CSVGTSGNTIYF. The CDR3 nucleotides read TGCAGCGTTGGGACTTCTGGAAACACCATATATTTT.

The chain couples TRBV6-1 to TRBJ2-7; D is perhaps TRBD2 (5 bases). The germline gives CDR1 MNHNS, CDR2 SASEGT. This CDR3 spans 13 amino acids. Trimming cost V 8 bases and J 5 bases, with 16 bases left between them. The CDR3 bases are TGTGCCAGCCGCCGCGGGCCTAGCAACGAGCAGTACTTC. It is translated as CASRRGPSNEQYF.

This rearrangement joins TRBV18 to TRBJ2-3; TRBD1 agrees at 7 bases. Germline trimming cut 5 bases from V and 5 bases from J; bases unmatched to any gene: 16. This CDR3 region has 17 residues. Germline CDR1 is KGHSH and CDR2 is LQKENI. The DNA for the CDR3 is TGTGCCAGCTCAGTACGCGTACCGGGACAGCCTGAAGATACGCAGTATTTT. This encodes CASSVRVPGQPEDTQYF.

A word on this clone: Other DNA sequences of this sample code for an identical CDR3. The gene calls are TRBV30 and TRBJ1-6, with a weak D call TRBD1 (5 bases). Trimming pared 0 bases from V and 5 bases from J, leaving 11 bases between. Germline loops: CDR1 GTSNPN, CDR2 SVGIG (reference sequence). This CDR3 comprises 15 residues. The CDR3 spells CAWSVGAGHNSPLHF. In DNA, the CDR3 is TGTGCCTGGAGTGTAGGGGCAGGGCATAATTCACCCCTCCACTTT.

This clone was counted a few times. The rearrangement links TRBV5-4 to TRBJ2-7; 11 nucleotides align to TRBD1. Germline assignment: CDR1 SGHNT and CDR2 YYREEE (reference sequence). Germline trimming cut 3 bases from V and 2 bases from J; bases unmatched to any gene: 4. The CDR3 consists of 15 residues. DNA for the CDR3: TGTGCCAGCAGCTCCGGACAGGGGGCCGCCTACGAGCAGTACTTC. Its translation: CASSSGQGAAYEQYF.

CDR3 sequence: CAWTRSYEQYF. DNA of the CDR3: TGTGCCTGGACCCGCTCCTACGAGCAGTACTTC. This sequence joins TRBV30 and TRBJ2-7; unclear D gene. V dropped 4 bases and J dropped 0 bases, with 4 bases sitting between them. The CDR3 spans 11 residues. CDR1 and CDR2 from the germline V gene are GTSNPN and SVGIG (reference sequence).

J is TRBJ2-1 and V is TRBV30; 7 positions agree with TRBD2. The V and J ends lost 0 bases and 3 bases, in that order; junction bases with no gene match: 23. Looked up from germline, CDR1 is GTSNPN and CDR2 is SVGIG (reference sequence). The CDR3 has 21 residues. The DNA of the CDR3 is TGTGCCTGGAGTGTTTCTGCGGTGCAGCCTAGCTTAAGCGGGAACTACAATGAGCAGTTCTTC. Translation gives CAWSVSAVQPSLSGNYNEQFF.